This TCR beta chain was sequenced in a study of T cell repertoires in cytomegalovirus infection (dated by TCRdb to about 2019). Regarding the study in general: Alongside well-studied HLA-B-restricted epitopes, the peptide stimulations were aimed at recently identified HLA-C-restricted CMV epitopes, whose presentation resists viral immunomodulation. Donor HLA type was relevant to the analysis, because carriage of CMV infection together with the matching HLA type was indicated by public TCR beta signatures.

Findings and caveats that apply to the study as a whole: The ex vivo response was dominated by HLA-C-restricted CMV-specific TCR beta clonotypes, which also provided the single most frequent clonotype in two of eight donors. Cumulative frequency of public TCR beta family members discriminated carriers of CMV infection plus the relevant HLA type in this cohort and an independent 352-donor cohort.

CDR1 and CDR2, per the germline V gene, are SGHTA and FQGNSA. Spanning cysteine to phenylalanine, the CDR3 consists of 12 amino acids. Left in the record is the CDR3 DNA by itself, 36 bases read in frame from the first base. V loses 3 bases, J loses 5 bases, and the germline ends lie 4 bases apart. This clonotype appeared many times. Its antigen has not been determined. Base-call qualities are not available, and no considerably larger clone is one nucleotide away. TCRdb records Illumina HiSeq 1500 as the sequencer. The public reads were reprocessed in TCRdb via fastp at Q25 and MiXCR, keeping in-frame beta chains. Rows are combined by CDR3 protein, so each entry shows the most common genes and DNA. The sample records around 430,000 distinct CDR3 sequences, roughly 42% of which are singletons. 43% of the sample rests with the top ten. The sample's treatment or condition label is to be understood as: in vitro stimulation with specific CMV peptide epitopes to enrich CMV-specific T cells.

Recombination linked TRBV7-2 to TRBJ2-2; no D gene call is confident. This receptor was taken from a human donor in good health (CMV status not recorded). Some clones in this sample may be carry-over from other donors' samples. The sample was cultured PBMCs, taken from culture after CMV antigen stimulation. The DNA reads as follows: TGTGCCAGCAGCTTGCGGACCGGGGAGCTGTTTTTT. Its product reads: CASSLRTGELFF. Reference TRBV7-2 and TRBJ2-2 genes cover what lies past the CDR3, so the full variable domain is GAGVSQSPSNKVTEKGKDVELRCDPISGHTALYWYRQSLGQGLEFLIYFQGNSAPDKSGLPSDRFSAERTGGSVSTLTIQRTQQEDSAVYLCASSLRTGELFFGEGSRLTVL.